This TCR beta chain appears in the sequencing data of a study of T cells in Graves' hyperthyroidism and ophthalmopathy. Study conclusions and caveats: Among clonotypes expanded in thyroid above 0.001, most were also found in blood.

In this sample, this clonotype turned up many times. Its antigen is as yet unknown. Patients were aged 18 to 65, had disease duration under 2 months, and had newly diagnosed hyperthyroidism. Source material for PBMCs was more than 7.5 ml fresh peripheral blood. From RNA transcripts, TCR beta CDR3 regions were amplified. Primed by the HTBI set, a first-round RT-PCR was run on the TCR CDR3. TCRdb reprocessed the multiplex PCR reads with MiXCR, giving one entry per CDR3 protein. The sample shows more than 650,000 distinct CDR3 sequences, 12% to 15% of them seen only once. This CDR3 contains 14 residues. V was clipped by 2 bases and J by 5 bases, with 10 bases between them. The germline CDR1 and CDR2 sequences are SNHLY and FYNNEI.

The rearrangement joins TRBV2 to TRBJ1-5; D unclear. The specimen was blood. The receptor was isolated from a woman between 18 and 30 years old with Graves' hyperthyroidism. In DNA, the CDR3 is TGTGCCAGCAGTGAATCCCAGTTCGATCAGCCCCAGCATTTT. This codes for CASSESQFDQPQHF.